This T cell receptor beta chain was identified in a study of blood T cell repertoires in COVID-19. Germline V CDR1 and CDR2: LGHNA, YNFKEQ. The V and J ends lost 0 bases and 7 bases, in that order; junction bases with no gene match: 0. The length of the CDR3 is 14 residues. The table came from immunoSEQ multiplex PCR; TCRdb's copy has only in-frame clones and leaves some out. The sample shows 170,000 or so clones, 85% to 90% of them seen only once. This clone came up once. Sequenced sample: peripheral blood. The TCR was taken from a man aged 55 to 69 with COVID-19, enrolled during active disease. The V call is TRBV4-2, the J call TRBJ2-1; the match to TRBD2 covers 10 bases. The CDR3 sequence is CASSQDSGRNEQFF. The CDR3 nucleotides read TGTGCCAGCAGCCAAGATAGCGGGAGGAATGAGCAGTTCTTC.